The T cell receptor (beta chain) described here comes from a study of cytomegalovirus exposure and HLA in healthy donors. The CDR3 is made up of 14 amino acids. Germline lookup yields CDR1 MNHEY and CDR2 SVGAGI. The V end lost 0 bases, the J end lost 0 bases, and 5 bases lay between the germline ends. PCR amplification relied on 60 Vbeta primers (plus 13 Jbeta primers). TCRdb's copy holds only in-frame clones and misses some; the assay was immunoSEQ multiplex PCR. The sample lists 170,000 or so clones, 70% to 80% occurring once. The TCR sequence derives from a male donor in good health and CMV-seronegative. The material sequenced was PBMCs. This chain connects TRBV6-5 to TRBJ1-1; no firm D call. The CDR3 region has the DNA TGTGCCAGCAGTTACTCGCGTGTGAACACTGAAGCTTTCTTT. Its protein is CASSYSRVNTEAFF.